A single sample is the source of the 10 T cell receptor beta chains below, sequenced in a study of blood T cell repertoires in COVID-19. TCRdb's table, derived via immunoSEQ multiplex PCR, lists solely in-frame clones and lacks some. Among roughly 110,000 clones listed, approximately 84% were seen once. Sequencing used peripheral blood. The receptors originated from a woman aged 40-49 years with acute or convalescent COVID-19.

This clone turned up a few times. CDR3 in DNA: TGTGCCAGCTCACTTACCGGGACAGGGCCGGGTTCACCCCTCCACTTT. Translation: CASSLTGTGPGSPLHF. The chain joins TRBV18 to TRBJ1-6; 9 bases match TRBD1. This CDR3 comprises 16 residues. CDR1 KGHSH and CDR2 LQKENI come from the germline V gene. With V trimmed by 4 bases and J by 9 bases, 10 bases remained unmatched.

The V gene is TRBV9, the J gene TRBJ1-4, with TRBD1 matching 7 bases. J was trimmed by 8 bases and V by 4 bases; bases with no gene match: 11. Germline loops: CDR1 SGDLS, CDR2 YYNGEE. The CDR3 has 15 amino acids. The CDR3 region has the DNA TGTGCCAGCAGCCCCCGGGAAGGAGGGGGCGAAAAACTGTTTTTT. This codes for CASSPREGGGEKLFF.

The chain carries TRBV30 and TRBJ1-1; D is possibly TRBD1 (6 bases). The CDR3 sequence is 15 residues long. The V end lost 7 bases, the J end lost 6 bases, and 24 bases lay between the germline ends. The germline V gene encodes CDR1 GTSNPN and CDR2 SVGIG (reference sequence). CDR3 protein: CAFGGTNTKEAEAFF. CDR3 DNA sequence: TGTGCCTTCGGGGGGACAAATACAAAGGAGGCTGAAGCTTTCTTT.

This clone was seen more than once but under ten times. In DNA form, the CDR3 reads TGTGCCAGCAGCTTAGGCGGGGGATCCACCGGGGAGCTGTTTTTT. As protein: CASSLGGGSTGELFF. The J gene is TRBJ2-2, the V gene TRBV7-2; 7 positions agree with TRBD2. The germline CDR1 and CDR2 sequences are SGHTA and FQGNSA. The CDR3 has 15 amino acids. V lost 1 base, J lost 4 bases, and 3 bases stayed unmatched.

This chain links TRBV24-1 with TRBJ2-3; D gene ambiguous. The CDR3 spans 16 residues. CDR1 is KGHDR and CDR2 is SFDVKD in the germline V gene. Trimming removed 3 bases at V and 0 bases at J, with 12 bases between. The CDR3 DNA reads TGTGCCACCAGTGATGCGACTGTCCCTAGCACAGATACGCAGTATTTT. This sequence encodes CATSDATVPSTDTQYF.

This chain links TRBV12-5 with TRBJ2-7; 9 positions match TRBD1. The CDR3 contains 14 residues. Germline trimming cut 6 bases from V and 5 bases from J; bases unmatched to any gene: 8. In germline, CDR1 is LGHNT, CDR2 FRNRAP. This CDR3 is CASGIQGASDEQYF. CDR3 DNA sequence: TGTGCTAGTGGCATACAGGGGGCGAGTGACGAGCAGTACTTC.

CDR3: CASRGEGGKLFF. In nucleotides, the CDR3 is TGTGCCAGCAGAGGGGAAGGGGGAAAACTGTTTTTT. This chain connects TRBV2 to TRBJ1-4; possible D gene TRBD1, 6 bases. This CDR3 region has 12 residues. Looked up from germline, CDR1 is SNHLY and CDR2 is FYNNEI. Trimming shortened V by 6 bases and J by 10 bases, and 12 bases separated the two germline ends.

The genes are TRBV7-2 and TRBJ1-2; tentatively, D is TRBD1 (6 bases). V lost 4 bases, J lost 6 bases, and 21 bases lay in between. Germline V gene lookup returns CDR1 SGHTA and CDR2 FQGNSA. This CDR3 comprises 16 residues. The CDR3 reads CASSSEPGATRDGYTF. The CDR3 region has the DNA TGTGCCAGCAGCTCCGAACCAGGGGCCACGAGGGATGGCTACACCTTC.

This clone was counted a few times. The chain carries TRBV5-8 and TRBJ2-7; D possibly corresponds to TRBD1 (6 bases). Trimming removed 2 bases at V and 4 bases at J, with 22 bases between. In germline, CDR1 is SGHTS, CDR2 YDEGEE. The CDR3 consists of 17 residues. The chain's CDR3 is CASSLPQGHISGYEQYF. CDR3 DNA: TGTGCCAGCAGCTTACCCCAGGGACACATAAGTGGGTACGAGCAGTACTTC.

The chain joins TRBV13 to TRBJ1-1; 10 bases map to TRBD1. This CDR3 contains 15 residues. Germline loops: CDR1 PRHDT, CDR2 FYEKMQ (reference sequence). V gave up 5 bases and J gave up 5 bases; unmatched junction bases: 8. CDR3 nucleotides: TGTGCCAGCAGCCCCGACAGGGGGCGCGAGACTGAAGCTTTCTTT. It codes for CASSPDRGRETEAFF.